This T cell receptor beta chain was captured by sequencing in a study of shared clonotypes between healthy human individuals. This clone appeared a single time. None of the donors, who were healthy HIV-negative adults, had recently had acute infections or vaccinations. Germline assignment: CDR1 SGHVS and CDR2 FNYEAQ. V lost 6 bases to trimming and J lost 1 base; unmatched junction nucleotides: 15. This CDR3 comprises 17 residues. Researchers divided each subset's genomic DNA evenly across several immunoSEQ plates. Authors' data handling: Junction-only sequences without quality scores came from ImmunoSEQ, so filtering differed. Clones were read by immunoSEQ multiplex PCR, and TCRdb kept only the in-frame ones, dropping some. V and J calls and clone size are as listed in that table; D and trimming were resolved from the DNA. Here the sample spans fewer than 400,000 clones, over 65% being singletons.

This clonotype originated in a man aged 25-45 years in good health. The sample was memory CD4+ T cells sorted from blood. Subset given: CD45RA-negative fraction. The chain employs TRBV7-6 and TRBJ2-7, with 7 bases aligning to TRBD1. CDR3 in DNA: TGTGCCAGCAGTCGAGGCCCCGGGACAGATTTTTCCTACGAGCAGTACTTC. Its protein product is CASSRGPGTDFSYEQYF.